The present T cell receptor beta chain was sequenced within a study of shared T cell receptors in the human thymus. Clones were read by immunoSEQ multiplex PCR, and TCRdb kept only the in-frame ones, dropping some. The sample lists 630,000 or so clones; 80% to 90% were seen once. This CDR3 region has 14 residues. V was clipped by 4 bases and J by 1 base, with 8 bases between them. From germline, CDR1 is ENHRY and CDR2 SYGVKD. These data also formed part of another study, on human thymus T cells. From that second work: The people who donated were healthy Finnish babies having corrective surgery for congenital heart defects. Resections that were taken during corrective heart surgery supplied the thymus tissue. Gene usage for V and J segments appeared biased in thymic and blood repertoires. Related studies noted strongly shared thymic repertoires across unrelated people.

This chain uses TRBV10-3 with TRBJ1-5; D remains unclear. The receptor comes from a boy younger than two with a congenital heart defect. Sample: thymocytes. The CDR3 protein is CAISGGISNQPQHF. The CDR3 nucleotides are TGTGCCATCAGTGGAGGAATCAGCAATCAGCCCCAGCATTTT.